This T cell receptor (beta chain) was documented in a study of long-term antiretroviral therapy in people with HIV. Study results and caveats: Repertoires looked antigen-experienced, with only a slight naive shift after ART.

A v3.0 immunoSEQ assay was performed at survey level. The repertoire was sequenced with immunoSEQ multiplex PCR; TCRdb's copy has only in-frame clones and lacks some. The sample carries tens of thousands of clones, 80% to 90% recorded once. Worth noting for this clone: Its matching antigen is unknown.

Every single participant having HIV got treatment inside the United States. The clonotype originates from a young man with HIV. The specimen was unsorted PBMCs, collected 0.4 years before starting antiretroviral therapy.

Here the CDR3 reads CASSPSHQWIDSDGYTF. In nucleotides, the CDR3 is TGTGCCAGCAGCCCCAGTCACCAGTGGATCGACTCGGATGGCTACACCTTC. This chain connects TRBV7-2 to TRBJ1-2, with no clear D. Germline CDR1 is SGHTA and CDR2 is FQGNSA. Trimming took off 5 bases at V and 6 bases at J, with 25 bases between the two ends. This CDR3 has 17 residues.